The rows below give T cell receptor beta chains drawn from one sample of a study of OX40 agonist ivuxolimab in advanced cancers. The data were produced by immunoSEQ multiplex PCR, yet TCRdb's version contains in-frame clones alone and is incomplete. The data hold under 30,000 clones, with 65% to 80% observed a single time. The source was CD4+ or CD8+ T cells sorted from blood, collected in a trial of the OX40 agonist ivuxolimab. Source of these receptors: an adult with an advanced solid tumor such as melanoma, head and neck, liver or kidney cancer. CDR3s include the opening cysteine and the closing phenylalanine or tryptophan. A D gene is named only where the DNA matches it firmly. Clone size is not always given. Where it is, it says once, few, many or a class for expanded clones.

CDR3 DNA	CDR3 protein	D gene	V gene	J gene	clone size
TGTGCCAGTAGTATTAGTTTGCAGGGGGGCACTGAAGCTTTCTTT	CASSISLQGGTEAFF	TRBD1	TRBV19	TRBJ1-1	NA
TGTGCCAGTACCAGAAGGGCCGGGGAGCTGTTTTTT	CASTRRAGELFF	NA	TRBV19	TRBJ2-2	NA
TGTGCCAGCAGCGTAGGACTAGCGGGGGCACCTGAGCAGTTCTTC	CASSVGLAGAPEQFF	TRBD2	TRBV9	TRBJ2-1	once
TGCGCCAGCACCCACCGGGGGGGGCTATCAACTAATGAAAAACTGTTTTTT	CASTHRGGLSTNEKLFF	NA	TRBV4-3	TRBJ1-4	NA
TGTGCCAGCAGTCCTGCACTGGACTTATTCTCCTACAATGAGCAGTTCTTC	CASSPALDLFSYNEQFF	NA	TRBV11-1	TRBJ2-1	NA
TGTGCCAGCAGTTTATCCCTTCACACGGGCGGGGACACCGGGGAGCTGTTTTTT	CASSLSLHTGGDTGELFF	NA	TRBV27	TRBJ2-2	NA
TGTGCCAGCAGTTTGTCCCCCTCCTACGAGCAGTACTTC	CASSLSPSYEQYF	NA	TRBV27	TRBJ2-7	NA
TGTGCCACCAGCAGAGGAGGGGCAGGGGGCTTTCAGCCCCAGCATTTT	CATSRGGAGGFQPQHF	TRBD1	TRBV15	TRBJ1-5	NA
TGTGCCAGCCAGAACACTGAAGCTTTCTTT	CASQNTEAFF	NA	TRBV6-1	TRBJ1-1	NA
TGTGCCAGCAGTAATTCGCAGGAGGTCGCTTTCTTT	CASSNSQEVAFF	NA	TRBV6-5	TRBJ1-1	NA
TGTGCCAGCAGCATACACCGGGAAAAAAACACTGAAGCTTTCTTT	CASSIHREKNTEAFF	NA	TRBV21-1	TRBJ1-1	NA
TGTGCCAGCAGCGGGAGCTCCTATAATTCACCCCTCCACTTT	CASSGSSYNSPLHF	NA	TRBV9	TRBJ1-6	few
TGTGCCAGCAGCTTTGAAGGAGTTTATAGCAATCAGCCCCAGCATTTT	CASSFEGVYSNQPQHF	NA	TRBV5-5	TRBJ1-5	medium-sized
TGTGCCACAGGACCGAGCTCCTACGAGCAGTACTTC	CATGPSSYEQYF	NA	TRBV28	TRBJ2-7	NA
TGTGCCAGCAGGCCCCAGGGGCTCGAGCAGTACTTC	CASRPQGLEQYF	NA	TRBV6-5	TRBJ2-7	NA
TGTGCCAGCAGCGGAGGTGGGACAGCCTCCTACGAGCAGTACTTC	CASSGGGTASYEQYF	TRBD1	TRBV7-3	TRBJ2-7	NA
TGTGCCAGCAGTTACGTTCCAGGGGGCAGGACCGGGGAGCTGTTTTTT	CASSYVPGGRTGELFF	TRBD1	TRBV6-5	TRBJ2-2	once
TGTGCCAGCAGTTTTCGGACAGGGGGGACCGGGGAGCTGTTTTTT	CASSFRTGGTGELFF	TRBD1	TRBV27	TRBJ2-2	few
TGTGCCAGCAGTACCCCCGGGGCCGACACTGAAGCTTTCTTT	CASSTPGADTEAFF	NA	TRBV6-5	TRBJ1-1	NA
TGCGCCAGCAGCCTTGAAGGCGGGAACACTGAAGCTTTCTTT	CASSLEGGNTEAFF	NA	TRBV5-1	TRBJ1-1	NA
TGTGCCAGCAGCGTAGAGGGGGGGACTGAAGCTTTCTTT	CASSVEGGTEAFF	NA	TRBV9	TRBJ1-1	NA
TGTGCCAGCAGTGAGGGCTCCGGAAACACCATATATTTT	CASSEGSGNTIYF	NA	TRBV2	TRBJ1-3	NA
TGTGCCAGCAGCGGCTGGGGAGGCTACACCTTC	CASSGWGGYTF	NA	TRBV5-6	TRBJ1-2	NA
TGTGCCAGTAGTACAGGGGTTTGGTATGGCTACACCTTC	CASSTGVWYGYTF	NA	TRBV19	TRBJ1-2	NA
TGTGCCAGCAGCTTAGGGTCCGGGGGGATATACAATGAGCAGTTCTTC	CASSLGSGGIYNEQFF	TRBD2	TRBV7-6	TRBJ2-1	NA
TGCGCCAGCAGCGACCCCGGACAGGGGAGGGGCGAGCAGTACTTC	CASSDPGQGRGEQYF	TRBD1	TRBV4-3	TRBJ2-7	NA
TGTGCCAGCAGCTTAGCGGGGATCCCCCTCGTCGATGAGCAGTTCTTC	CASSLAGIPLVDEQFF	NA	TRBV7-9	TRBJ2-1	NA
TGCGCCAGCAGTGAGTTACAGAGGAACAATGAGCAGTTCTTC	CASSELQRNNEQFF	NA	TRBV10-2	TRBJ2-1	NA
TGTGCCAGCAGCTTTGCTGGAGGGCTCTACTACGAGCAGTACTTC	CASSFAGGLYYEQYF	NA	TRBV5-5	TRBJ2-7	NA
TGTGCCAGCAGCTTAGCCGACAGGCCCCGAGATGAGCAGTTCTTC	CASSLADRPRDEQFF	NA	TRBV11-1	TRBJ2-1	medium-sized
TGTGCCAGCAGTCCCCTCCAGGGGACCGGGGAGCTGTTTTTT	CASSPLQGTGELFF	NA	TRBV27	TRBJ2-2	NA
TGTGCCAGCAGCTCTATTACGGACAGGGCGAACACCGGGGAGCTGTTTTTT	CASSSITDRANTGELFF	TRBD1	TRBV5-6	TRBJ2-2	NA
TGTGCCAGCAGCTACGGGGGGCAGGCTGAAGCTTTCTTT	CASSYGGQAEAFF	NA	TRBV4-2	TRBJ1-1	few
TGTGCCAGCAGTGAATTGGGGGGGGGACCCCAAGAGACCCAGTACTTC	CASSELGGGPQETQYF	TRBD2	TRBV6-1	TRBJ2-5	NA
TGTGCCAGCAGTTACTCCCCGGGTACCTACGAGCAGTACTTC	CASSYSPGTYEQYF	NA	TRBV6-6	TRBJ2-7	NA
TGTGCCAGCAGCTTAGTGGTCGGGGAGCTGTTTTTT	CASSLVVGELFF	NA	TRBV7-3	TRBJ2-2	NA
TGTGCCAGCAGCCCACGGGACAACCGCTACGAGCAGTACTTC	CASSPRDNRYEQYF	NA	TRBV11-3	TRBJ2-7	NA
TGTGCCAGCAGTTCCCGTTCCCGGGGGACTAATGAAAAACTGTTTTTT	CASSSRSRGTNEKLFF	NA	TRBV13	TRBJ1-4	once
TGCGCCAGCAGCCCCTGGGGGGGGCGCGGAGAGACCCAGTACTTC	CASSPWGGRGETQYF	NA	TRBV5-1	TRBJ2-5	NA
TGTGCCAGCTCGTCCTCCTCCATCCGACCCGAGCGTAGCAATCAGCCCCAGCATTTT	CASSSSSIRPERSNQPQHF	NA	TRBV18	TRBJ1-5	few
TGTGCCAGCAGCTCTTTAGCGGGGCCCGGGGAGCTGTTTTTT	CASSSLAGPGELFF	TRBD2	TRBV7-7	TRBJ2-2	NA
TGTGCCAGCAACGACAGGGGCGATGAAAAACTGTTTTTT	CASNDRGDEKLFF	TRBD1	TRBV19	TRBJ1-4	NA
TGCGCCAGCAGCCAGATTTTTACGGGGTATCAGCCCCAGCATTTT	CASSQIFTGYQPQHF	NA	TRBV4-3	TRBJ1-5	NA
TGTGCCTCCACGGTGGGGGGCACCGGGGAGCTGTTTTTT	CASTVGGTGELFF	NA	TRBV9	TRBJ2-2	NA
TGTGCCAGCCAGAGAGGTGCCGACAGGGTTGAAGGCGAGCAGTACTTC	CASQRGADRVEGEQYF	TRBD1	TRBV19	TRBJ2-7	NA
TGTGCCAGCGGGCCCGTCAATGGCTACACCTTC	CASGPVNGYTF	NA	TRBV27	TRBJ1-2	NA
TGTGCCAGCAGTGAAGGGGACAGGTCCTACGAGCAGTACTTC	CASSEGDRSYEQYF	TRBD1	TRBV6-1	TRBJ2-7	NA
TGTGCCAGCTCACCACGAAGCGGGGGGCTCCTGAGCTCCTACAATGAGCAGTTCTTC	CASSPRSGGLLSSYNEQFF	TRBD2	TRBV18	TRBJ2-1	NA
TGTGCCAGAAGCTACCTCACAGGGGCCCTCTCCTACAATGAGCAGTTCTTC	CARSYLTGALSYNEQFF	NA	TRBV7-5	TRBJ2-1	NA
TGTGCCAGCAGCCAAGGTCGCTCTTCACCCCTCCACTTT	CASSQGRSSPLHF	NA	TRBV4-2	TRBJ1-6	NA
TGTGCCAGCAGTCTGGCCGGGTTTGGGGTCAGGATCCCTGAAGCTTTCTTT	CASSLAGFGVRIPEAFF	NA	TRBV5-8	TRBJ1-1	NA
TGTGCCACCAGCAGAGACCAGGGGTCGTCTAATGAAAAACTGTTTTTT	CATSRDQGSSNEKLFF	NA	TRBV15	TRBJ1-4	NA